This paragraph reports one TCR beta chain. No much larger clonotype is one base removed from it; base qualities were not supplied. The CDR3 contains 11 residues, cysteine and phenylalanine counted. The retained sequence is limited to the CDR3, 33 bases, with the frame set at the first base. The trim is 7 bases for V and 4 bases for J, with a gap of 10 bases between the germline ends. The germline V gene (reference sequence) provides CDR1 DFQATT and CDR2 SNEGSKA. This record comes from a study of graft-versus-host responses after intestinal transplantation (dated by TCRdb to about 2021). A note on the overall study: Multivisceral, liver-intestinal, or isolated intestinal transplants were received by the recipients. All recipients received anti-thymocyte globulin induction followed by maintenance tacrolimus and steroids for approximately 3 years. Alloreactive clones were identified by sequencing pre-transplant mixed lymphocyte reaction products and comparing them with unstimulated pre-transplant donor and recipient T cells. The cohort enrolled some 25 intestinal transplant recipients including one retransplant, and a few patients lacking pretransplant specimens were excluded. Instead of going to the commercial service, samples from a few later patients were sequenced in-house on an Illumina MiSeq and processed with MiXCR. Donor T cell macrochimerism was defined as a peak of at least 4% donor T cells among recipient peripheral blood mononuclear cells. Bulk TCR-beta CDR3 sequencing was used to track graft-versus-host and host-versus-graft alloreactive T cell clones in the graft, circulation and bone marrow after intestinal transplantation. The paper's findings and limits, for the study overall: Patients with donor T cell macrochimerism had high GvH to HvG T cell clonal ratios in their allografts. The conclusions were limited by the relatively low number and heterogeneity of the intestinal transplant patients. Early after transplant, peak levels of circulating GvH clones were found to be associated with declines in HvG clones. GvH clones turned up in recipient bone marrow, with some appearing earlier in ileal mucosa or blood, a pattern consistent with an intestinal mucosal origin.

The sample's time point label is to be understood as: cells obtained before transplantation from donor or recipient. Mixed lymphocyte reactions plated some 200,000 CFSE-labeled pre-transplant responders with some 200,000 irradiated violet-dye-labeled stimulators and were cultured for about 6 days. After the mixed lymphocyte reaction, proliferating CD3+CD4+CFSE-low and CD3+CD8+CFSE-low responder cells were FACS-sorted on a BD Influx sorter. Receptor libraries were prepared by the immunoSEQ multiplex PCR assay. For most patients, genomic DNA was isolated using the Qiagen DNeasy Blood and Tissue Kit and was shipped frozen to Adaptive Biotechnologies for TCR sequencing. For most patients, genomic DNA was subjected to high-throughput TCR-beta CDR3 sequencing by Adaptive Biotechnologies. The paper's processing steps were these. TCR sequencing data for some 19 patients were retrieved from Adaptive's ImmunoSEQ software; a few other patients were processed with MiXCR and VDJtools. To correct CD4 versus CD8 sorting errors, sequences present in both subsets at a frequency ratio below 5:1 were removed. Because the origin of CDR3 nucleotide sequences shared between donor and recipient could not be assigned, those sequences were removed. Alloreactive clones required at least 2-fold expansion over unstimulated cells and minimum CFSE-low frequency of 0.002% (template counts) or 0.001% (read counts). Clones detected in sequenced pre-transplant spleen, lymph node, or MLR CFSE-low populations of the donor or recipient were defined as mappable. The cumulative frequency of alloreactive clones was calculated as a percentage of all sequences, weighted by copy number. This immuneACCESS table, as held by TCRdb, lists in-frame sequences with V and J called but not all clones. Of the missing ones, under half trace to an unresolved V gene in checked studies; the others have no known cause. V and J calls and clone size are given by that table; D and trimming were obtained from the DNA. This sample lists about 20,000 clones; approximately 46% were detected once. Jointly, the top ten make up 0.88% of the sample.

The specimen was alloreactive CD4+ T cells from a mixed lymphocyte reaction culture, collected before intestinal transplant. Explained via the paper, the cell subset or site label denotes: CFSE-low proliferating T cells sorted from approximately 6-day pre-transplant mixed lymphocyte reaction (GvH or HvG direction). The origin of this receptor is a human patient who received an intestinal transplant. This receptor chain uses TRBV20-1 and TRBJ1-1; confidence is insufficient to name the D gene. Here the CDR3 is given as CSEGGPTEAFF. In nucleotide form, the sequence is TGCAGTGAGGGAGGTCCCACTGAAGCTTTCTTT.